This T cell receptor (beta chain) is from a study of T cell repertoires in cytomegalovirus infection. TCRdb independently ran MiXCR on the reads; one entry per CDR3 protein. Of about 490,000 distinct CDR3 sequences in the sample, approximately 11% were seen once. Germline CDR1 and CDR2: SQVTM and ANQGSEA. CDR3 length: 12 amino acids. The receptor was derived from a human donor in good health (CMV status not recorded). Some clones in this sample may be carry-over from other donors' samples. The J gene is TRBJ1-4, the V gene TRBV29-1; D may be TRBD1 (5 bases). Sequenced material: PBMCs. CDR3 protein: CTGRGENEKLFF. CDR3 in DNA: TGCACCGGGCGGGGGGAAAATGAAAAACTGTTTTTT.